Shown below are 31 T cell receptor beta chains from a single sample sequenced in a study of OX40 agonist ivuxolimab in advanced cancers. The table came from immunoSEQ multiplex PCR; TCRdb's copy has only in-frame clones and leaves some out. The sample shows about 59,000 clones, under 95% of them seen only once. This specimen was CD4+ or CD8+ T cells sorted from blood, taken in a trial of the OX40 agonist ivuxolimab. These TCRs come from an adult with an advanced solid tumor such as melanoma, head and neck, liver or kidney cancer.

The chain recombines TRBV28 with TRBJ1-6; D remains ambiguous. V lost 1 base, J lost 8 bases, and 6 bases lay in between. Germline assignment: CDR1 MDHEN and CDR2 SYDVKM. This CDR3 region has 13 residues. CDR3 bases: TGTGCCAGCAGTTTATACCAGGATTCACCCCTCCACTTT. It yields the protein CASSLYQDSPLHF.

The CDR3 DNA reads as TGTGCCAGCAGTGCCGGACTTTCCTACGAGCAGTACTTC. Protein sequence: CASSAGLSYEQYF. J is TRBJ2-7 and V is TRBV2, with D perhaps matching TRBD2 (5 bases). The CDR3 extends over 13 amino acids. CDR1 and CDR2 from the germline V gene are SNHLY and FYNNEI. Trimming shortened V by 4 bases and J by 1 base, and 8 bases separated the two germline ends.

This clone counts as medium-sized. J is TRBJ2-6 and V is TRBV4-2; TRBD2 is a possible D gene (5 bases). Germline V gene lookup returns CDR1 LGHNA and CDR2 YNFKEQ. The CDR3 covers 16 residues. V was pared by 0 bases and J by 0 bases, with 6 bases between. The CDR3, as DNA: TGTGCCAGCAGCCAAGATACTAGCTCTGGGGCCAACGTCCTGACTTTC. Residues: CASSQDTSSGANVLTF.

V and J are TRBV27 and TRBJ2-1; D might be TRBD1 (7 bases). Germline CDR1 MNHEY, CDR2 SMNVEV (reference sequence). The CDR3 covers 14 residues. V shed 5 bases and J shed 9 bases, with 17 bases lying between them. The CDR3: CASSRRDSSSEQFF. The CDR3 DNA reads TGTGCCAGCAGTCGGCGGGACAGCTCGTCTGAGCAGTTCTTC.

This sequence joins TRBV12-5 and TRBJ1-2; 9 bases are a match to TRBD1. V gave up 0 bases and J gave up 5 bases; unmatched junction bases: 10. CDR3 length: 17 amino acids. Germline V gives CDR1 LGHNT, CDR2 FRNRAP. The CDR3 DNA reads as TGTGCTAGTGGTTTGGTCGGGGGGACAGGGCCTGGTTATGGCTACACCTTC. Protein sequence: CASGLVGGTGPGYGYTF.

The rearrangement links TRBV4-3 to TRBJ1-1; possibly TRBD1 for D (5 bases). Between the trimmed V and J ends, which lost 0 bases and 4 bases, there was a span of 9 bases. The CDR3 consists of 14 residues. Germline V gives CDR1 LGHNA, CDR2 YSLEER. Here the CDR3 reads CASSQDRGATEAFF. The CDR3 nucleotides read TGCGCCAGCAGCCAAGATAGGGGTGCCACTGAAGCTTTCTTT.

A note on this clone: Other DNA sequences in the sample encode the same CDR3. CDR3 sequence: CASSLGYEQYF. Written as DNA, the CDR3 is TGTGCCAGCAGCTTGGGTTACGAGCAGTACTTC. The V and J genes are TRBV5-4 and TRBJ2-7; D remains ambiguous. This CDR3 is built from 11 residues. Looked up from germline, CDR1 is SGHNT and CDR2 is YYREEE (reference sequence). With 0 bases removed from V and 4 bases from J, the gap between germline ends came to 2 bases.

This chain links TRBV6-1 with TRBJ1-1, with 10 nucleotides matching TRBD1. The germline V gene has CDR1 MNHNS and CDR2 SASEGT. This CDR3 has 15 amino acids. Trimming cost V 9 bases and J 0 bases; bases outside gene matches: 7. CDR3 residues: CASLPGQGMNTEAFF. CDR3 nucleotide sequence: TGTGCCAGTCTCCCGGGACAGGGGATGAACACTGAAGCTTTCTTT.

The chain couples TRBV5-6 to TRBJ2-7, with D maybe TRBD2 (6 bases). Trimming took off 3 bases at V and 5 bases at J, with 9 bases between the two ends. Per germline, CDR1 SGHDT and CDR2 YYEEEE. The length of the CDR3 is 12 residues. Here the CDR3 reads CASSSERDEQYF. DNA of the CDR3: TGTGCCAGCAGCTCGGAGCGGGACGAGCAGTACTTC.

V gene TRBV7-3 combines with J gene TRBJ2-1, with 9 bases that match TRBD1. The length of the CDR3 is 14 residues. The junction had 4 bases not matched to a gene; V was cut back by 3 bases and J by 7 bases. Germline CDR1 reads SGHTA; CDR2 reads FQGTGA. The CDR3 DNA follows: TGTGCCAGCAGCTTTACTGGGACAGGGAATGAGCAGTTCTTC. Translated, it gives CASSFTGTGNEQFF.

The chain uses TRBV7-8 and TRBJ2-7; 14 bases map to TRBD2. V trimming: 5 bases; J trimming: 6 bases; junction bases outside the gene matches: 6. Germline V gene sequence: CDR1 SGHVS, CDR2 FQNEAQ. The CDR3 length is 15 residues. The CDR3 nucleotides read TGTGCCAGCAGCCCCGGGACTAGCGGGAGAACCGAGCAGTACTTC. Amino acids: CASSPGTSGRTEQYF. Together with reference TRBV7-8 and TRBJ2-7, the CDR3 gives the full variable domain: GAGVSQSPRYKVAKRGQDVALRCDPISGHVSLFWYQQALGQGPEFLTYFQNEAQLDKSGLPSDRFFAERPEGSVSTLKIQRTQQEDSAVYLCASSPGTSGRTEQYFGPGTRLTVT.

The CDR3 DNA sequence: TGTGCCAGCAGAGTAGACCGGGACAGGGGGATGAACACTGAAGCTTTCTTT. It encodes CASRVDRDRGMNTEAFF. The chain is built from TRBV2 and TRBJ1-1, with 11 nucleotides matching TRBD1. Germline V lookup: CDR1 SNHLY, CDR2 FYNNEI. This CDR3 has 17 amino acids. V was clipped by 6 bases and J by 0 bases; unmatched bases: 9.

This chain joins TRBV9 and TRBJ2-3; D gene ambiguous. This CDR3 has 15 amino acids. Germline lookup yields CDR1 SGDLS and CDR2 YYNGEE. V was shortened by 0 bases and J by 0 bases, with 8 bases between the two germline ends. The CDR3 DNA sequence: TGTGCCAGCAGCGTAGTAGCAGACAGCACAGATACGCAGTATTTT. Protein: CASSVVADSTDTQYF.

This chain links TRBV18 with TRBJ2-7; D could derive from TRBD1 or TRBD2 (5 bases each). CDR3 length: 13 amino acids. Germline V gives CDR1 KGHSH, CDR2 LQKENI. Trimming stripped 6 bases from V and 3 bases from J, with 12 bases between. Written as DNA, the CDR3 is TGTGCCAGCTCCGGGACGGCCGACTACGAGCAGTACTTC. It translates to CASSGTADYEQYF.

The J gene is TRBJ1-5, the V gene TRBV5-1; no definite D call. V was clipped by 0 bases and J by 3 bases, with 7 bases between them. Germline V lookup: CDR1 SGHRS, CDR2 YFSETQ. The CDR3 extends over 14 amino acids. The CDR3 is CASSLGGFNQPQHF. The CDR3 DNA reads TGCGCCAGCAGCTTGGGAGGGTTCAATCAGCCCCAGCATTTT.

This chain joins TRBV5-6 and TRBJ2-7, with D perhaps TRBD2 (5 bases). The CDR3 has 14 residues. Germline CDR1 reads SGHDT; CDR2 reads YYEEEE. The germline V and J ends were trimmed by 1 base and 2 bases, with 10 bases remaining between them. The CDR3 sequence: CASSLTADTYEQYF. The CDR3, as DNA: TGTGCCAGCAGCTTGACAGCGGATACCTACGAGCAGTACTTC.

This sequence joins TRBV7-9 and TRBJ2-5, with TRBD1 matching over 8 bases. The CDR3 runs 15 residues. The V gene's germline CDR1 is SEHNR and CDR2 FQNEAQ (reference sequence). V dropped 5 bases and J dropped 3; count of bases not matched to a gene: 8. CDR3 sequence (DNA): TGTGCCAGCAGCAACAGACAGGGGCAAGAAGAGACCCAGTACTTC. Residues: CASSNRQGQEETQYF. The full variable domain, completed using reference TRBV7-9 and TRBJ2-5, is DTGVSQNPRHKITKRGQNVTFRCDPISEHNRLYWYRQTLGQGPEFLTYFQNEAQLEKSRLLSDRFSAERPKGSFSTLEIQRTEQGDSAMYLCASSNRQGQEETQYFGPGTRLLVL.

For the CDR3, the DNA is TGTGCCAGCAGCTTAGGCTTCGGCAATACCTACGAGCAGTACTTC. It codes for CASSLGFGNTYEQYF. The rearrangement links TRBV13 to TRBJ2-7; D remains ambiguous. Trimming took off 0 bases at V and 2 bases at J, with 11 bases between the two ends. The CDR3 is made up of 15 amino acids. CDR1 and CDR2 from the germline V gene are PRHDT and FYEKMQ (reference sequence).

The chain couples TRBV27 to TRBJ1-5; D remains unclear. Looked up from germline, CDR1 is MNHEY and CDR2 is SMNVEV (reference sequence). CDR3 length equals 13 residues. Between the trimmed V and J ends, which lost 6 bases and 5 bases, there was a span of 11 bases. This CDR3 is CASSLGGYQPQHF. The CDR3 nucleotides are TGTGCCAGCAGCCTAGGCGGGTATCAGCCCCAGCATTTT.

The V gene is TRBV11-3, the J gene TRBJ2-5; no reliable D call. Germline assignment: CDR1 SGHNT and CDR2 YENEEA. V gave up 2 bases and J gave up 5 bases, with 9 bases separating them. CDR3 length: 13 amino acids. The CDR3 protein is CASSLTRGETQYF. The DNA of the CDR3 is TGTGCCAGCAGCTTAACCCGTGGCGAGACCCAGTACTTC.

V usage is TRBV9 and J usage is TRBJ2-7, with D perhaps being TRBD1 or TRBD2 (5 bases each). This CDR3 is built from 15 residues. V gave up 0 bases and J gave up 3 bases, with 13 bases separating them. Germline V gives CDR1 SGDLS, CDR2 YYNGEE. The CDR3 nucleotides are TGTGCCAGCAGCGTAGGGCAGGGAGACTACTACGAGCAGTACTTC. Protein: CASSVGQGDYYEQYF.

This chain links TRBV6-5 with TRBJ1-4, with unresolved D. CDR1 MNHEY and CDR2 SVGAGI come from the germline V gene. Trimming took off 0 bases at V and 0 bases at J, with 5 bases between the two ends. The CDR3 covers 15 residues. The CDR3 is CASSYSEATNEKLFF. The CDR3 DNA is TGTGCCAGCAGTTACTCGGAGGCAACTAATGAAAAACTGTTTTTT.

The gene calls are TRBV12-5 and TRBJ2-1, with a weak D call TRBD2 (6 bases). CDR3 size: 15 residues. Germline lookup yields CDR1 LGHNT and CDR2 FRNRAP. V was shortened by 5 bases and J by 5 bases, with 16 bases between the two germline ends. CDR3 in amino acids: CASGASGTPNNEQFF. In DNA form, the CDR3 reads TGTGCTAGTGGTGCCTCCGGGACTCCGAACAATGAGCAGTTCTTC.

V is TRBV7-8 and J is TRBJ2-1, with TRBD2 identical over 9 bases. Trimming at V came to 5 bases and at J to 4 bases, leaving 9 bases not matched to a gene. The CDR3 is 16 residues long. In germline, CDR1 is SGHVS, CDR2 FQNEAQ. CDR3 sequence: CASSPTGTSRYNEQFF. The CDR3 DNA follows: TGTGCCAGCAGCCCTACCGGGACTAGCCGGTACAATGAGCAGTTCTTC.

The V and J genes are TRBV19 and TRBJ2-2; D may correspond to TRBD1 or TRBD2 (5 bases each). Trimming stripped 10 bases from V and 1 base from J, with 16 bases between. Per germline, CDR1 LNHDA and CDR2 SQIVND (reference sequence). The CDR3 has 15 amino acids. CDR3 in amino acids: CATTSGQVNTGELFF. The CDR3, as DNA: TGTGCCACAACCTCGGGGCAAGTGAACACCGGGGAGCTGTTTTTT.

The chain uses TRBV5-1 and TRBJ2-3; D is ambiguous. The germline CDR1 and CDR2 sequences are SGHRS and YFSETQ. V lost 1 base, J lost 4 bases, and 7 bases lay in between. The CDR3 is 13 residues long. The CDR3 is CASSLSGSDTQYF. CDR3 coding DNA: TGCGCCAGCAGCTTGAGTGGCTCAGATACGCAGTATTTT.

V usage is TRBV19 and J usage is TRBJ1-5; D unclear. This CDR3 region has 14 residues. Germline loops: CDR1 LNHDA, CDR2 SQIVND (reference sequence). The V end was cut by 7 bases, the J end by 11 bases, with 21 bases between. CDR3 loop: CASNYRGFPSAQHF. In DNA form, the CDR3 reads TGTGCCAGTAATTATCGTGGGTTTCCTTCGGCCCAGCATTTT.

This clone was found once. This chain uses TRBV7-9 with TRBJ2-3; the match to TRBD2 covers 7 bases. Looked up from germline, CDR1 is SEHNR and CDR2 is FQNEAQ (reference sequence). This CDR3 spans 15 amino acids. The ends lost 10 bases at V and 0 bases at J; junction bases unmatched: 10. This CDR3 reads CAIRASGSSTDTQYF. The CDR3 DNA is TGTGCCATCCGGGCTAGCGGTTCTAGCACAGATACGCAGTATTTT.

The CDR3 DNA sequence: TGTGCCAGCAGTGGCCCCAGACTAGCGGGGGGCTACGAGCAGTACTTC. Amino acid sequence: CASSGPRLAGGYEQYF. This chain joins TRBV28 and TRBJ2-7; 13 bases fit TRBD2. CDR1 and CDR2 from the germline V gene are MDHEN and SYDVKM. V lost 5 bases, J lost 3 bases, and 7 bases stayed unmatched. The CDR3 length is 16 residues.

The chain recombines TRBV2 with TRBJ1-6, with D maybe TRBD1 (5 bases). The CDR3 runs to 11 residues. V was pared by 3 bases and J by 13 bases, with 7 bases between. The germline CDR1 and CDR2 sequences are SNHLY and FYNNEI. The CDR3: CASSEGDPLHF. DNA of the CDR3: TGTGCCAGCAGTGAGGGGGACCCCCTCCACTTT.

The rearrangement uses TRBV7-6 and TRBJ1-4; 7 bases are a match to TRBD1. Trimming cost V 7 bases and J 6 bases; bases outside gene matches: 8. CDR1 is SGHVS and CDR2 is FNYEAQ in the germline V gene. CDR3 length equals 14 residues. The DNA for the CDR3 is TGTGCCAGCACCAATCGGGACAGAGATGAAAAACTGTTTTTT. It specifies CASTNRDRDEKLFF. Full variable domain (missing parts from reference TRBV7-6 and TRBJ1-4): GAGVSQSPRYKVTKRGQDVALRCDPISGHVSLYWYRQALGQGPEFLTYFNYEAQQDKSGLPNDRFSAERPEGSISTLTIQRTEQRDSAMYRCASTNRDRDEKLFFGSGTQLSVL.